What follows are 31 T cell receptor beta chains derived from one specimen sequenced in a study of T cells after yellow fever vaccination. TCRdb re-called the 5' RACE reads through MiXCR, storing one row per CDR3 protein. Among roughly 500,000 distinct CDR3 sequences listed, around 21% were seen once. The sequenced sample was PBMCs, obtained 15 days after the yellow fever booster vaccination. The origin of the receptors is a man under 40 who received the YFV17D yellow fever vaccine.

The chain uses TRBV28 and TRBJ1-1; 9 nucleotides line up with TRBD1. The V and J ends lost 7 bases and 1 base, in that order; junction bases with no gene match: 7. Germline assignment: CDR1 MDHEN and CDR2 SYDVKM. The CDR3 runs to 15 residues. The CDR3 reads CASNRQGDGNTEAFF. In DNA, the CDR3 is TGTGCCAGCAACCGACAGGGGGACGGGAACACTGAAGCTTTCTTT.

This clonotype was observed a few times. This chain connects TRBV7-2 to TRBJ2-3; 7 bases match TRBD2. The CDR3 totals 16 residues. Trimming cost V 5 bases and J 0 bases; bases outside gene matches: 8. Germline CDR1 reads SGHTA; CDR2 reads FQGNSA. The CDR3 region is CASSHRAGSSTDTQYF. The DNA of the CDR3 is TGTGCCAGCAGCCACAGAGCGGGATCTAGCACAGATACGCAGTATTTT.

This clonotype has only one observation. The J gene is TRBJ2-3, the V gene TRBV12-3 or TRBV12-4; 9 positions agree with TRBD1. V shed 5 bases, J shed 4 bases, and the junction held 16 bases outside the gene matches. The CDR3 extends over 18 amino acids. The CDR3 DNA reads as TGTGCCAGCAGTCGGCGCGTGGGGGGACAGGGTGGTGCAGATACGCAGTATTTT. Its protein is CASSRRVGGQGGADTQYF.

V is TRBV11-2 and J is TRBJ2-7; D is unresolved. Germline values: CDR1 SGHAT, CDR2 FQNNGV. Trimming removed 5 bases at V and 8 bases at J, with 16 bases between. This CDR3 is 13 amino acids long. CDR3: CASSPGASFQQYF. As DNA, the CDR3 is TGTGCCAGCAGCCCAGGAGCTAGTTTCCAGCAGTACTTC.

The rearrangement joins TRBV10-3 to TRBJ2-1; 9 nucleotides align to TRBD2. Germline assignment: CDR1 ENHRY and CDR2 SYGVKD. The CDR3 has 12 residues. Unmatched junction bases numbered 4, after V lost 11 bases and J lost 5 bases. The CDR3 loop reads CASGLANNEQFF. The CDR3 nucleotides are TGTGCCTCGGGACTAGCAAACAATGAGCAGTTCTTC.

This chain joins TRBV18 and TRBJ2-1, with 10 positions matching TRBD1. Looked up from germline, CDR1 is KGHSH and CDR2 is LQKENI. V lost 3 bases, J lost 6 bases, and 8 bases stayed unmatched. CDR3 size: 16 residues. In nucleotides, the CDR3 is TGTGCCAGCTCACCCTCCCGCGGGACAGGGGTCAATGAGCAGTTCTTC. Its translation: CASSPSRGTGVNEQFF. The full variable domain, with the rest looked up from reference TRBV18 and TRBJ2-1, is NAGVMQNPRHLVRRRGQEARLRCSPMKGHSHVYWYRQLPEEGLKFMVYLQKENIIDESGMPKERFSAEFPKEGPSILRIQQVVRGDSAAYFCASSPSRGTGVNEQFFGPGTRLTVL.

The genes are TRBV5-5 and TRBJ1-6; possible D gene TRBD1, 6 bases. The CDR3 extends over 14 amino acids. CDR1 is SGHKS and CDR2 is YYEKEE in the germline V gene (reference sequence). Trimming pared 0 bases from V and 8 bases from J, leaving 9 bases between. Here the CDR3 DNA reads TGTGCCAGCAGCTTGGACGGGGGCTATTCACCCCTCCACTTT. Its protein product is CASSLDGGYSPLHF.

This clonotype was detected only a few times. The chain employs TRBV7-2 and TRBJ2-3, with 9 bases aligning to TRBD2. The CDR3 loop spans 14 amino acids. Germline V CDR1 and CDR2: SGHTA, FQGNSA. V lost 6 bases and J lost 6; bases outside the gene matches: 7. The CDR3 sequence is CASRFSGSRDTQYF. The CDR3 coding sequence is TGTGCCAGCAGATTTAGCGGGAGCAGGGATACGCAGTATTTT.

This clonotype was detected a few times. The chain has TRBV6-1 and TRBJ2-1, with D tentatively TRBD2 (5 bases). Germline V gives CDR1 MNHNS, CDR2 SASEGT. V was clipped by 1 base and J by 0 bases, with 10 bases between them. This CDR3 region has 16 residues. CDR3 residues: CASSEEPGSSYNEQFF. CDR3 DNA: TGTGCCAGCAGTGAAGAGCCTGGGAGCTCCTACAATGAGCAGTTCTTC.

The chain employs TRBV20-1 and TRBJ2-2; D is unresolved. With 0 bases removed from V and 4 bases from J, the gap between germline ends came to 6 bases. Germline V gene data show CDR1 as DFQATT and CDR2 as SNEGSKA (reference sequence). The CDR3 spans 13 residues. The CDR3 DNA sequence: TGCAGTGCTAGAGACACTGTCACCGGGGAGCTGTTTTTT. Residues: CSARDTVTGELFF.

In its sample, this clonotype was seen a few times. The genes are TRBV12-3 or TRBV12-4 and TRBJ2-3, with D uncertain. The V gene lost 6 bases and the J gene lost 2 bases, with 15 bases spanning the gap. CDR3 length: 15 residues. CDR3 in DNA: TGTGCCAGCAGAGACCTACAGATAAACACAGATACGCAGTATTTT. Protein product: CASRDLQINTDTQYF.

This clonotype was counted only a few times. The rearrangement uses TRBV5-5 and TRBJ2-4; no firm D call. Trimming removed 0 bases from V and 7 bases from J, with 11 bases in between. The CDR3 spans 14 residues. Per the germline V gene, CDR1 is SGHKS and CDR2 is YYEKEE (reference sequence). The CDR3: CASSLVTMGNIQYF. CDR3 DNA: TGTGCCAGCAGCTTGGTGACGATGGGGAACATTCAGTACTTC. The variable domain in full, with the rest retrieved from reference TRBV5-5 and TRBJ2-4, is DAGVTQSPTHLIKTRGQQVTLRCSPISGHKSVSWYQQVLGQGPQFIFQYYEKEERGRGNFPDRFSARQFPNYSSELNVNALLLGDSALYLCASSLVTMGNIQYFGAGTRLSVL.

This clonotype was seen many times. This chain links TRBV7-6 with TRBJ2-7; D unclear. From germline, CDR1 is SGHVS and CDR2 FNYEAQ. Trimming cost V 0 bases and J 6 bases, with 9 bases left between them. The CDR3 consists of 13 residues. CDR3 coding DNA: TGTGCCAGCAGCTTAGCTGTGGTCGGCGAGCAGTACTTC. Translation gives CASSLAVVGEQYF.

There are a few counts of this clonotype. V and J are TRBV12-3 or TRBV12-4 and TRBJ2-1; weak D call: TRBD1 (6 bases). CDR3 length: 14 amino acids. The V end lost 3 bases, the J end lost 6 bases, and 12 bases lay between the germline ends. CDR3 nucleotide sequence: TGTGCCAGCAGTTTGCAGGGGATGGGCAATGAGCAGTTCTTC. Translating it yields CASSLQGMGNEQFF.

CDR3 sequence: CATSDPSSGMKTQYF. As DNA, the CDR3 is TGTGCCACCAGTGACCCATCTAGCGGGATGAAGACCCAGTACTTC. V gene TRBV24-1 combines with J gene TRBJ2-5; 9 bases align to TRBD2. The length of the CDR3 is 15 residues. J lost 6 bases, V lost 4 bases, and 8 bases had no gene match. In germline, CDR1 is KGHDR, CDR2 SFDVKD.

The chain uses TRBV6-1 and TRBJ2-2; 9 bases fit TRBD2. V lost 6 bases and J lost 2; bases outside the gene matches: 13. This CDR3 comprises 18 residues. Germline values: CDR1 MNHNS, CDR2 SASEGT. CDR3: CASSPPGGRASNTGELFF. The CDR3 nucleotides are TGTGCCAGCAGCCCCCCGGGCGGGAGGGCCTCTAACACCGGGGAGCTGTTTTTT.

This clonotype came up a few times. This chain links TRBV24-1 with TRBJ2-1; 9 bases are shared with TRBD1. The CDR3 is made up of 15 amino acids. Trimming removed 3 bases from V and 3 bases from J; junction bases left unmatched: 2. CDR1 KGHDR and CDR2 SFDVKD come from the germline V gene. The CDR3 nucleotides are TGTGCCACCAGTGATAGGGACAGGGTCTACAATGAGCAGTTCTTC. It encodes CATSDRDRVYNEQFF.

This clonotype has just a few counts. This chain uses TRBV5-6 with TRBJ2-7; 11 bases map to TRBD2. Germline trimming cut 1 base from V and 7 bases from J; bases unmatched to any gene: 10. The CDR3 is 16 amino acids. Per the germline V gene, CDR1 is SGHDT and CDR2 is YYEEEE. The CDR3 bases are TGTGCCAGCAGCTTGCGGTCTAGCGGGGGGACTCGGGAGCAGTACTTC. Translation: CASSLRSSGGTREQYF.

This chain connects TRBV20-1 to TRBJ2-2; tentatively, D is TRBD2 (6 bases). The V gene's germline CDR1 is DFQATT and CDR2 SNEGSKA (reference sequence). This CDR3 is built from 12 residues. With 7 bases removed from V and 5 bases from J, the gap between germline ends came to 11 bases. The CDR3 nucleotides are TGCAGTGTAAGACTAGGAACCGGGGAGCTGTTTTTT. Translated, it gives CSVRLGTGELFF.

Ten or more counts support this clonotype. The chain recombines TRBV20-1 with TRBJ2-4; a possible D gene is TRBD2 (7 bases). The V end lost 3 bases, the J end lost 5 bases, and 14 bases lay between the germline ends. Germline values: CDR1 DFQATT, CDR2 SNEGSKA (reference sequence). This CDR3 is 14 amino acids long. CDR3 amino acids: CSASHAGGQNIQYF. In DNA form, the CDR3 reads TGCAGTGCTAGTCACGCCGGGGGGCAAAACATTCAGTACTTC.

The chain combines TRBV6-5 with TRBJ1-1; D unresolved. Trimming shortened V by 3 bases and J by 8 bases, and 7 bases separated the two germline ends. Germline values: CDR1 MNHEY, CDR2 SVGAGI. The CDR3 sequence is 11 residues long. The CDR3 sequence is CASSYGPEAFF. CDR3 sequence (DNA): TGTGCCAGCAGTTATGGGCCGGAAGCTTTCTTT.

CDR3 protein: CSARPLAGDYNEQFF. The CDR3 DNA is TGCAGTGCCAGACCTCTAGCGGGAGACTACAATGAGCAGTTCTTC. The chain recombines TRBV20-1 with TRBJ2-1; TRBD2 agrees at 10 bases. The CDR3 extends over 15 amino acids. V lost 6 bases and J lost 3; bases outside the gene matches: 8. CDR1 is DFQATT, CDR2 SNEGSKA, per germline (reference sequence).

This clonotype has at least ten counts. The chain employs TRBV16 and TRBJ2-1; D tentatively fits TRBD1 or TRBD2 (5 bases each). The V gene lost 2 bases and the J gene lost 9 bases, with 5 bases spanning the gap. CDR1 and CDR2 from the germline V gene are KGHSY and FQNENV. The CDR3 is made up of 11 amino acids. In nucleotides, the CDR3 is TGTGCCAGCAGCCAAGGGACTGAGCAGTTCTTC. This sequence encodes CASSQGTEQFF.

The rearrangement links TRBV30 to TRBJ2-5; the D gene is possibly TRBD2 (6 bases). Trimming cost V 2 bases and J 2 bases, with 12 bases left between them. Germline assignment: CDR1 GTSNPN and CDR2 SVGIG (reference sequence). The CDR3 has 14 residues. CDR3 in amino acids: CAWSRGLPQETQYF. The CDR3 DNA sequence: TGTGCCTGGAGTCGGGGACTCCCTCAAGAGACCCAGTACTTC.

There are a few counts of this clonotype. The gene calls are TRBV20-1 and TRBJ1-6; D is perhaps TRBD1 (6 bases). The germline CDR1 and CDR2 sequences are DFQATT and SNEGSKA (reference sequence). The CDR3 covers 14 residues. Trimming left V 3 bases short and J 7 bases short, with 13 bases between. The CDR3 spells CSASWGQGNSPLHF. CDR3 nucleotides: TGCAGTGCTAGTTGGGGGCAGGGGAATTCACCCCTCCACTTT.

This clonotype was picked up a small number of times. The chain recombines TRBV20-1 with TRBJ2-1, with D possibly being TRBD1 (5 bases). The CDR3 is made up of 13 amino acids. Trimming removed 3 bases at V and 4 bases at J, with 10 bases between. Germline V gene data show CDR1 as DFQATT and CDR2 as SNEGSKA (reference sequence). This chain's CDR3 is CSASYSGYNEQFF. CDR3 nucleotide sequence: TGCAGTGCTAGTTATTCAGGGTACAATGAGCAGTTCTTC.

The chain has TRBV7-8 and TRBJ2-7, with D unclear. The V gene lost 5 bases and the J gene lost 4 bases, with 9 bases spanning the gap. CDR1 and CDR2 (germline): SGHVS, FQNEAQ. This CDR3 is 12 amino acids long. CDR3: CASSAFRYEQYF. In DNA form, the CDR3 reads TGTGCCAGCAGCGCCTTCCGGTACGAGCAGTACTTC. The whole variable domain, remainder taken from reference TRBV7-8 and TRBJ2-7, is GAGVSQSPRYKVAKRGQDVALRCDPISGHVSLFWYQQALGQGPEFLTYFQNEAQLDKSGLPSDRFFAERPEGSVSTLKIQRTQQEDSAVYLCASSAFRYEQYFGPGTRLTVT.

This clonotype has only a few counts. The V and J genes are TRBV5-1 and TRBJ2-2, with a weak D call TRBD1 (6 bases). Germline-derived CDR1 and CDR2 are SGHRS and YFSETQ. V lost 6 bases, J lost 7 bases, and 13 bases lay in between. The CDR3 totals 13 residues. The DNA for the CDR3 is TGCGCCAGCAACATACAGGGAGACGGGGAGCTGTTTTTT. Its protein is CASNIQGDGELFF.

This clonotype has more than one count but fewer than ten. The chain links TRBV7-9 to TRBJ2-7; 8 positions agree with TRBD1. The CDR3 runs to 13 residues. V lost 2 bases to trimming and J lost 6 bases; unmatched junction nucleotides: 3. Germline CDR1 reads SEHNR; CDR2 reads FQNEAQ (reference sequence). In DNA, the CDR3 is TGTGCCAGCAGCTTATCGACAGGGGTCGAGCAGTACTTC. As protein: CASSLSTGVEQYF.

In its sample, this clonotype was seen a few times. The chain combines TRBV6-2 or TRBV6-3 with TRBJ2-7, with a possible D match to TRBD2 (5 bases). Trimming took 7 bases from V and 5 from J, leaving 12 bases between them. Germline V gives CDR1 MNHEY, CDR2 SVGEGT. The CDR3 covers 12 residues. As DNA, the CDR3 is TGTGCCAGCACTCAAACTAGTGACGAGCAGTACTTC. Translated, it gives CASTQTSDEQYF.

This clonotype was detected only a few times. V gene TRBV4-1 combines with J gene TRBJ2-1; D perhaps matches TRBD2 (6 bases). V dropped 0 bases and J dropped 8 bases, with 20 bases sitting between them. The CDR3 totals 17 residues. Germline loops: CDR1 MGHRA, CDR2 YSYEKL. The CDR3 protein is CASSQDRPGDRWDEQFF. CDR3 sequence (DNA): TGCGCCAGCAGCCAAGATCGTCCGGGAGATCGATGGGATGAGCAGTTCTTC.